The TCR beta chain described here comes from a study of blood T cell repertoires in COVID-19. Study context: Sources were T cells, B-cell-depleted T cells, or PBMCs; the material itself was cDNA or gDNA.

Under the authors' procedure: The assay estimated nucleated cells by amplifying reference gene primers. Using immunoSEQ multiplex PCR, the repertoire was profiled, and TCRdb retains in-frame clones only, with some absent. V and J calls plus clone size are reproduced from that table; the DNA served to infer D and trimming. This repertoire shows 150,000 to 180,000 clones, approximately 80% found once; its top ten account for 9% to 14%. The origin of this receptor is a woman aged 55-75 years with COVID-19, enrolled during active disease. The specimen was peripheral blood.

The DNA of the CDR3 is TGCGCCAGCAGCCCCCCGGCGGGGTTGAATTCACCCCTCCACTTT. Translating gives CASSPPAGLNSPLHF. The chain links TRBV4-1 to TRBJ1-6; D not certain. Trimming took 4 bases from V and 7 from J, leaving 14 bases between them. The CDR3 totals 15 residues. CDR1 is MGHRA and CDR2 is YSYEKL in the germline V gene.